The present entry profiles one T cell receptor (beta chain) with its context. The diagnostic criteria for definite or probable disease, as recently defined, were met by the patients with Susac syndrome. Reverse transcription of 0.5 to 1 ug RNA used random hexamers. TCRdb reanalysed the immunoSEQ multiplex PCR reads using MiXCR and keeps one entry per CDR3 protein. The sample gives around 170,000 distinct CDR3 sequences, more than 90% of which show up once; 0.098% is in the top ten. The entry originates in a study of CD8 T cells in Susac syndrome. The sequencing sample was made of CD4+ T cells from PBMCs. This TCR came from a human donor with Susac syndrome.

CDR3 sequence reads: CSVVPGQVYGYTF. The CDR3 region has the DNA TGCAGCGTTGTACCGGGACAGGTTTATGGCTACACCTTC. The rearrangement uses TRBV29-1 and TRBJ1-2; 8 bases align to TRBD1. The CDR3 contains 13 residues. J gave up 5 bases and V 4 bases, and 6 bases lay outside the gene matches. The germline V gene has CDR1 SQVTM and CDR2 ANQGSEA. The full variable domain, completed using reference TRBV29-1 and TRBJ1-2, is SAVISQKPSRDICQRGTSLTIQCQVDSQVTMMFWYRQQPGQSLTLIATANQGSEATYESGFVIDKFPISRPNLTFSTLTVSNMSPEDSSIYLCSVVPGQVYGYTFGSGTRLTVV.